The subject of this entry is one T cell receptor beta chain. Its antigen is as yet unknown. The data were taken from a study of OX40 agonist ivuxolimab in advanced cancers. Study context: Aged roughly 23 to 90 with a mean of roughly 65 years, they were about 78% male. Study results and limitations: The antigens recognized by the expanded peripheral T cells, that is their antigen specificity, were not determined.

Trimming pared 6 bases from V and 2 bases from J, leaving 4 bases between. The CDR3 is 11 amino acids. Germline lookup yields CDR1 LGHNA and CDR2 YNFKEQ. The method was immunoSEQ multiplex PCR; TCRdb's version includes in-frame clones alone and lacks a portion of them. The sample lists 76,000 or so clones, 70% to 90% occurring once. The sample in question was CD4+ or CD8+ T cells sorted from blood, obtained in a trial of the OX40 agonist ivuxolimab. The TCR comes from an adult with an advanced solid tumor such as melanoma, head and neck, liver or kidney cancer. The chain recombines TRBV4-2 with TRBJ1-2; D unresolved. The CDR3 DNA follows: TGTGCCAGCAGGGAAAACTATGGCTACACCTTC. Translating it yields CASRENYGYTF.